This TCR beta chain was recovered during a study of response to subunit inactivated influenza vaccine. Study-wide findings and caveats: New T cells are recruited in small numbers by each seasonal influenza vaccination, according to the authors' suggestion.

This clonotype has just a few counts. Antigen: not known. Trimming cost V 7 bases and J 4 bases, with 10 bases left between them. The germline V gene encodes CDR1 MDHEN and CDR2 SYDVKM. This CDR3 contains 13 residues. From the RT-PCR reads, TCRdb called clonotypes with MiXCR, one entry per CDR3 protein. The sample has more than 200,000 distinct CDR3 sequences; 12% are singletons. The clonotype comes from a man in his fifties or sixties who received an inactivated influenza vaccine. This chain links TRBV28 with TRBJ2-2; no clear D gene. Sample: non-naive T cells sorted from PBMCs, taken approximately 15 days before vaccination. The DNA of the CDR3 is TGTGCCAGCAAAAGTAGTCTCACCGGGGAGCTGTTTTTT. Its protein product is CASKSSLTGELFF.